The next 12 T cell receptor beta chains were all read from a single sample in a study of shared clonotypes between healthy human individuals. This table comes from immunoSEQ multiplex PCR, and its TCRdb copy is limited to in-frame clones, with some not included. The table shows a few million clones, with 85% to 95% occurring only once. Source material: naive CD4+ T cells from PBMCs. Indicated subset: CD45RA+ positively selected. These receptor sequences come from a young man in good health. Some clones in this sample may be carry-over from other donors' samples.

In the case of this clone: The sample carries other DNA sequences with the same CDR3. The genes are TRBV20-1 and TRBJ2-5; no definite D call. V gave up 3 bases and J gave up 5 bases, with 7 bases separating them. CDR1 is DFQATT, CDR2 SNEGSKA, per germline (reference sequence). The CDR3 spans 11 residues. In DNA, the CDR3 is TGCAGTGCTAGCTTACGGGAGACCCAGTACTTC. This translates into CSASLRETQYF.

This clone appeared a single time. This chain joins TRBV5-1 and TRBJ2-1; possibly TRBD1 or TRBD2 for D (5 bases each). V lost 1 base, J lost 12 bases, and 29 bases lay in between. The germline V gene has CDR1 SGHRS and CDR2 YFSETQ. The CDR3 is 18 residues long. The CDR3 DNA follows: TGCGCCAGCAGCTTGACGCCCCCCGGGGCGGGTACTCATTCGCCGCAGTTCTTC. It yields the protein CASSLTPPGAGTHSPQFF.

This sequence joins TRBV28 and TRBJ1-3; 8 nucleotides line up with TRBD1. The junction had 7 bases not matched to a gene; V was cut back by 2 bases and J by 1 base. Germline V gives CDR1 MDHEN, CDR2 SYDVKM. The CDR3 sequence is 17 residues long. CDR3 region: CASSLLGQGYSGNTIYF. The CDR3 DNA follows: TGTGCCAGCAGTTTACTCGGACAGGGTTATTCTGGAAACACCATATATTTT.

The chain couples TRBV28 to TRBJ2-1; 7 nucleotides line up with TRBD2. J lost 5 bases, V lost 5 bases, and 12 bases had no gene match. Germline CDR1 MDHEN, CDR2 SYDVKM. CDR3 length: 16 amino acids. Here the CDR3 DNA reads TGTGCCAGCAGTCCGTGGGGAGCGGGACTTGACAATGAGCAGTTCTTC. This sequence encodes CASSPWGAGLDNEQFF. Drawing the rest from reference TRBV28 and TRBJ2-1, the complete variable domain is DVKVTQSSRYLVKRTGEKVFLECVQDMDHENMFWYRQDPGLGLRLIYFSYDVKMKEKGDIPEGYSVSREKKERFSLILESASTNQTSMYLCASSPWGAGLDNEQFFGPGTRLTVL.

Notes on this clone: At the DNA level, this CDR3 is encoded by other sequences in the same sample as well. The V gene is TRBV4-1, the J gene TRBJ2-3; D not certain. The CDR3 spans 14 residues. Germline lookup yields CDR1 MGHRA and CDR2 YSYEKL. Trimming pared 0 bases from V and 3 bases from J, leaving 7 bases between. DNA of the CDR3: TGCGCCAGCAGCCAAGACTGGGGTACAGATACGCAGTATTTT. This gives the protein CASSQDWGTDTQYF.

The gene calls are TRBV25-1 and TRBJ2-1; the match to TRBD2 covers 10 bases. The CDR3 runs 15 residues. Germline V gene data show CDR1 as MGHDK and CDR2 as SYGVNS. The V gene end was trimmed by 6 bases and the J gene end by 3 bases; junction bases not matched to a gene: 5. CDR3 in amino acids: CASRALAGDYNEQFF. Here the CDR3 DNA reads TGTGCCAGCAGGGCGCTAGCGGGAGACTACAATGAGCAGTTCTTC.

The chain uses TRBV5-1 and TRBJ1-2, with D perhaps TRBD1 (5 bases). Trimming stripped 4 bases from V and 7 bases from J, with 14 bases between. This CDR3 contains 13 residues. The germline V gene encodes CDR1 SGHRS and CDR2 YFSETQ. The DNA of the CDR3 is TGCGCCAGCAGCCCTCCCAGGGCCGGTGGCTACACCTTC. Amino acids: CASSPPRAGGYTF. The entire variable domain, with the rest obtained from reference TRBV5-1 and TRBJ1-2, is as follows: KAGVTQTPRYLIKTRGQQVTLSCSPISGHRSVSWYQQTPGQGLQFLFEYFSETQRNKGNFPGRFSGRQFSNSRSEMNVSTLELGDSALYLCASSPPRAGGYTFGSGTRLTVV.

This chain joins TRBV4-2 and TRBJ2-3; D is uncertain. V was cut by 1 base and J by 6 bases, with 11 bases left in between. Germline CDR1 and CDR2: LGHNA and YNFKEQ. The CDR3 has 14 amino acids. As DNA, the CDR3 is TGTGCCAGCAGCCAAGGGCACGGGTCGGATACGCAGTATTTT. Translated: CASSQGHGSDTQYF.

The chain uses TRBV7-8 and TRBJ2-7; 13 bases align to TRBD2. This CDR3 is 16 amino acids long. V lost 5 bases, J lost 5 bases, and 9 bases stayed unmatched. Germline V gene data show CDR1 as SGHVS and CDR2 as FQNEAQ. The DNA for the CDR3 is TGTGCCAGCAGCCACAGACTAGCGGGAGGAAAAGACGAGCAGTACTTC. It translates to CASSHRLAGGKDEQYF.

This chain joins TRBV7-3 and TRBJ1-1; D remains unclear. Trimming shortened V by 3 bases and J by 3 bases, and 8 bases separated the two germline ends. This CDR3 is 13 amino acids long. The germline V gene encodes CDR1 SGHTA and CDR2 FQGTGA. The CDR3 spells CASSFKVDTEAFF. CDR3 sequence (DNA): TGTGCCAGCAGCTTTAAGGTTGACACTGAAGCTTTCTTT.

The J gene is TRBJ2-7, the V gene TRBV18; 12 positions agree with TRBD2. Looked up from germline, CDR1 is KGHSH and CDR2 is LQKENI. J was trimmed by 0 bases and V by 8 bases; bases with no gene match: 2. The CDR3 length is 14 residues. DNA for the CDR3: TGTGCCAGCAAGACTAGCGGGGGCTCCTACGAGCAGTACTTC. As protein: CASKTSGGSYEQYF.

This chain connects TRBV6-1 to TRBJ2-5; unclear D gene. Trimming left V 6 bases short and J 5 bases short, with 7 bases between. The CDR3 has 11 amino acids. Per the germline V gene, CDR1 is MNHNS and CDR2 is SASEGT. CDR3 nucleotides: TGTGCCAGCAGGGTGACCGAGACCCAGTACTTC. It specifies CASRVTETQYF.